This T cell receptor beta chain was captured in a study of blood T cell repertoires in COVID-19. Some clones are missing from TCRdb's copy, which holds only in-frame ones; the method was immunoSEQ multiplex PCR. The sample has fewer than 90,000 clones; around 96% are singletons. This CDR3 is 13 amino acids long. V was cut by 7 bases and J by 8 bases, with 15 bases left in between. Sequencing was performed on peripheral blood. This clonotype was sampled from a human donor with active COVID-19. The donor label of this sample is uncertain. The rearrangement joins TRBV12-3 or TRBV12-4 to TRBJ2-1; TRBD1 might be the D (5 bases). CDR3 protein: CASTPPGFHEQFF. CDR3 coding DNA: TGTGCCAGCACCCCGCCAGGGTTTCATGAGCAGTTCTTC.